The entry below describes one TCR beta chain. The source of the sample is a study of cytomegalovirus exposure and HLA in healthy donors. The CDR3 covers 14 residues. CDR1 is MNHEY and CDR2 is SMNVEV in the germline V gene (reference sequence). The ends lost 2 bases at V and 4 bases at J; junction bases unmatched: 3. The PCR made use of 60 Vbeta and 13 Jbeta primers. Sequencing used immunoSEQ multiplex PCR; TCRdb keeps in-frame clones, though not all of them. This sample contains tens of thousands of clones. The rearrangement uses TRBV27 and TRBJ2-3; 7 bases align to TRBD2. The sequenced material came from PBMCs. This receptor was identified in a man aged 45 to 65 in good health and CMV-seropositive. The CDR3 nucleotides read TGTGCCAGCAGTTTACGGACTAGGCCAGATACGCAGTATTTT. Encoded protein: CASSLRTRPDTQYF.